The clone carrying this T cell receptor beta chain has just one count. Its target is not known. Data came from immunoSEQ multiplex PCR; TCRdb stores just in-frame clones and leaves some out. Among 9,500 to 13,000 clones listed, approximately 80% were seen once. This specimen belongs to a study of follicular helper T cells after annual influenza vaccination. Whole-study context: Some donors were sampled over the 2013-2014, 2014-2015 and 2015-2016 vaccinations. The study, taken as a whole, reports: Change in circulating plasmablasts correlated with ICOS+CD38+ cTfh clonality change. Day 7 ICOS+CD38+ clones later appeared mostly in ICOS-CD38- cTfh.

This CDR3 spans 12 amino acids. With V trimmed by 6 bases and J by 5 bases, 1 base remained unmatched. Per germline, CDR1 LNHDA and CDR2 SQIVND (reference sequence). Stated time point: 2014-2015 season, 7 days after vaccination. The origin of this receptor is an adult who received the influenza vaccine. Specimen: CXCR5- memory CD4+ T cells sorted from blood, collected 7 days after influenza vaccination. The rearrangement links TRBV19 to TRBJ1-1, with TRBD1 matching 9 bases. CDR3 protein: CASRTGGTEAFF. CDR3 bases: TGTGCCAGTAGGACAGGGGGGACTGAAGCTTTCTTT.